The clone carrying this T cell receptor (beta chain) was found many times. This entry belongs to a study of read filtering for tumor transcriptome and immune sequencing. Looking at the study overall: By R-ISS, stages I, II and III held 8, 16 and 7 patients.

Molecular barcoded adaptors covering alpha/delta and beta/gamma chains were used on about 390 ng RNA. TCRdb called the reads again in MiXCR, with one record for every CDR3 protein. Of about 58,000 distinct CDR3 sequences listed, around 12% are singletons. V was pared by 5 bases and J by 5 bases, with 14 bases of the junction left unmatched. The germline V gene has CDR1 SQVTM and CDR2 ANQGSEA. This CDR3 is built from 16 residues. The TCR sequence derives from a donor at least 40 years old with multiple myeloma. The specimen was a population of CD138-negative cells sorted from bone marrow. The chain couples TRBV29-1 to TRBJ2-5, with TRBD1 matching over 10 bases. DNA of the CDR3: TGCAGCGTTTCCGGGACAGGGGTTAGCACCAGGGAGACCCAGTACTTC. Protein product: CSVSGTGVSTRETQYF. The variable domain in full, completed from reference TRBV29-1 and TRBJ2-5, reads SAVISQKPSRDICQRGTSLTIQCQVDSQVTMMFWYRQQPGQSLTLIATANQGSEATYESGFVIDKFPISRPNLTFSTLTVSNMSPEDSSIYLCSVSGTGVSTRETQYFGPGTRLLVL.